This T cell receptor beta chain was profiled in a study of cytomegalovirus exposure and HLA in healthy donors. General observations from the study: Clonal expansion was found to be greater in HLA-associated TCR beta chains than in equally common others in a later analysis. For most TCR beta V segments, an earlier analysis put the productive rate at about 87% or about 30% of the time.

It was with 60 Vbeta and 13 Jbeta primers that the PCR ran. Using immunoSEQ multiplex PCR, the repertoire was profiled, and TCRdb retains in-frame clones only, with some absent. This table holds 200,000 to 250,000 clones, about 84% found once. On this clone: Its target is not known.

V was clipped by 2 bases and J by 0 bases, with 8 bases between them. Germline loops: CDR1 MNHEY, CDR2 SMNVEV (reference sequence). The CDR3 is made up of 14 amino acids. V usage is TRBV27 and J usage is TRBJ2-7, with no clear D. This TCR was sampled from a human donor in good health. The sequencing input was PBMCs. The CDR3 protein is CASSLGSSSYEQYF. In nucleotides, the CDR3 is TGTGCCAGCAGTTTAGGATCTAGCTCCTACGAGCAGTACTTC.